The 13 T cell receptor beta chains below come from one sample, sequenced in a study of response to subunit inactivated influenza vaccine. TCRdb fed the RT-PCR reads into MiXCR, producing one record per CDR3 protein. The sample comprises about 180,000 distinct CDR3 sequences, nearly 9.5% of which are singletons, and around 9.9% rests with the top ten. The material was non-naive T cells sorted from PBMCs, obtained on the day of vaccination. Source of these receptors: a man aged 50-60 years who received an inactivated influenza vaccine.

The chain is built from TRBV6-2 or TRBV6-3 and TRBJ1-5, with unresolved D. Trimming removed 5 bases from V and 0 bases from J, with 5 bases in between. The germline gives CDR1 MNHEY, CDR2 SVGEGT. The length of the CDR3 is 13 residues. The CDR3, as DNA: TGTGCCAGCAGTACTTATAGCAATCAGCCCCAGCATTTT. Translation gives CASSTYSNQPQHF.

J is TRBJ2-3 and V is TRBV20-1; D tentatively reads TRBD1 or TRBD2 (5 bases each). In germline, CDR1 is DFQATT, CDR2 SNEGSKA (reference sequence). Trimming removed 6 bases at V and 0 bases at J, with 16 bases between. The CDR3 is 15 amino acids. The chain's CDR3 is CSAFGTSTSTDTQYF. CDR3 DNA sequence: TGCAGTGCATTCGGGACGTCAACTAGCACAGATACGCAGTATTTT.

The chain is built from TRBV28 and TRBJ1-2; D is unclear. Germline CDR1 reads MDHEN; CDR2 reads SYDVKM. The CDR3 is 14 residues long. Trimming cost V 6 bases and J 7 bases, with 18 bases left between them. CDR3 sequence: CASRTPGRSGGYTF. CDR3 DNA sequence: TGTGCCAGCAGGACCCCGGGCAGAAGTGGTGGCTACACCTTC.

This clonotype showed up just a few times. The genes are TRBV6-1 and TRBJ2-3; no firm D call. V was cut by 3 bases and J by 6 bases, with 13 bases left in between. CDR3 length: 14 amino acids. Looked up from germline, CDR1 is MNHNS and CDR2 is SASEGT. This chain's CDR3 is CASSEVGLRDTQYF. CDR3 bases: TGTGCCAGCAGTGAGGTGGGATTGAGGGATACGCAGTATTTT.

This clonotype has just a few counts. The J gene is TRBJ2-3, the V gene TRBV15; D may be TRBD1 (5 bases). Trimming stripped 3 bases from V and 0 bases from J, with 13 bases between. CDR1 and CDR2 from the germline V gene are LNHNV and YYDKDF (reference sequence). The length of the CDR3 is 16 residues. CDR3 protein: CATSSLGRTSTDTQYF. As DNA, the CDR3 is TGTGCCACCAGCAGCCTCGGACGGACAAGCACAGATACGCAGTATTTT.

The chain uses TRBV3-1 and TRBJ2-7; the match to TRBD2 covers 9 bases. From germline, CDR1 is LGHDT and CDR2 YNNKEL (reference sequence). CDR3 size: 14 residues. Trimming at V came to 1 base and at J to 6 bases, leaving 4 bases not matched to a gene. The CDR3 here is CASSQVAGDVEQYF. The CDR3 coding sequence is TGTGCCAGCAGCCAAGTAGCGGGAGATGTCGAGCAGTACTTC.

At least ten counts were recorded for this clonotype. The V call is TRBV28, the J call TRBJ1-2, with D unclear. V gave up 2 bases and J gave up 8 bases, with 9 bases separating them. CDR3 length equals 12 residues. The germline CDR1 and CDR2 sequences are MDHEN and SYDVKM. The DNA of the CDR3 is TGTGCCAGCAGTTTAAAGGCTGGAGGCTACACCTTC. Encoded protein: CASSLKAGGYTF.

This clonotype came up a few times. CDR3 loop: CASSFGGVNTGELFF. CDR3 nucleotide sequence: TGTGCCAGCAGCTTCGGGGGCGTGAACACCGGGGAGCTGTTTTTT. The chain combines TRBV7-9 with TRBJ2-2, with D perhaps being TRBD1 or TRBD2 (6 bases each). Germline V CDR1 and CDR2: SEHNR, FQNEAQ (reference sequence). The CDR3 is made up of 15 amino acids. V was pared by 3 bases and J by 1 base, with 9 bases between.

A few counts support this clonotype. This CDR3 is CASSQKTSSYNEQFF. The CDR3 region has the DNA TGTGCCAGCAGCCAAAAAACTAGCTCCTACAATGAGCAGTTCTTC. The V and J genes are TRBV27 and TRBJ2-1; perhaps TRBD2 as D (5 bases). This CDR3 spans 15 amino acids. Germline V gives CDR1 MNHEY, CDR2 SMNVEV (reference sequence). V was pared by 6 bases and J by 0 bases, with 12 bases between.

The chain links TRBV5-1 to TRBJ2-1; TRBD1 aligns across 11 bases. The germline CDR1 and CDR2 sequences are SGHRS and YFSETQ. The J segment lost 4 bases and the V segment lost 3 bases, leaving 3 bases of the junction unmatched. The CDR3 contains 15 residues. CDR3 coding DNA: TGCGCCAGCAGCTCGGACAGGGGGCGGTACAATGAGCAGTTCTTC. It encodes CASSSDRGRYNEQFF. Using reference TRBV5-1 and TRBJ2-1 for the parts outside the CDR3, the full variable domain is KAGVTQTPRYLIKTRGQQVTLSCSPISGHRSVSWYQQTPGQGLQFLFEYFSETQRNKGNFPGRFSGRQFSNSRSEMNVSTLELGDSALYLCASSSDRGRYNEQFFGPGTRLTVL.

This clonotype is termed medium-sized. This chain links TRBV27 with TRBJ1-6, with D possibly TRBD1 on 5 matching bases. Between the trimmed V and J ends, which lost 8 bases and 9 bases, there was a span of 20 bases. The CDR3 has 15 residues. Germline CDR1 and CDR2: MNHEY and SMNVEV (reference sequence). CDR3 in DNA: TGTGCCAGCTCTCTTTTCGGCGCAGGGTCTTCACCCCTCCACTTT. This gives the protein CASSLFGAGSSPLHF.

The V gene is TRBV2, the J gene TRBJ1-3, with D maybe TRBD1 (5 bases). Trimming removed 4 bases from V and 0 bases from J, with 10 bases in between. The CDR3 runs 15 residues. Germline CDR1 is SNHLY and CDR2 is FYNNEI. CDR3 sequence: CASSAAGSSGNTIYF. CDR3 coding DNA: TGTGCCAGCAGTGCCGCAGGGAGCTCTGGAAACACCATATATTTT.

This clonotype was counted many times. The rearrangement joins TRBV28 to TRBJ1-1; D may be TRBD1 (5 bases). CDR3 length equals 13 residues. V was clipped by 6 bases and J by 2 bases, with 10 bases between them. Per germline, CDR1 MDHEN and CDR2 SYDVKM. The CDR3 DNA reads TGTGCCAGCAGCAGACAGATTAACACTGAAGCTTTCTTT. Protein sequence: CASSRQINTEAFF.